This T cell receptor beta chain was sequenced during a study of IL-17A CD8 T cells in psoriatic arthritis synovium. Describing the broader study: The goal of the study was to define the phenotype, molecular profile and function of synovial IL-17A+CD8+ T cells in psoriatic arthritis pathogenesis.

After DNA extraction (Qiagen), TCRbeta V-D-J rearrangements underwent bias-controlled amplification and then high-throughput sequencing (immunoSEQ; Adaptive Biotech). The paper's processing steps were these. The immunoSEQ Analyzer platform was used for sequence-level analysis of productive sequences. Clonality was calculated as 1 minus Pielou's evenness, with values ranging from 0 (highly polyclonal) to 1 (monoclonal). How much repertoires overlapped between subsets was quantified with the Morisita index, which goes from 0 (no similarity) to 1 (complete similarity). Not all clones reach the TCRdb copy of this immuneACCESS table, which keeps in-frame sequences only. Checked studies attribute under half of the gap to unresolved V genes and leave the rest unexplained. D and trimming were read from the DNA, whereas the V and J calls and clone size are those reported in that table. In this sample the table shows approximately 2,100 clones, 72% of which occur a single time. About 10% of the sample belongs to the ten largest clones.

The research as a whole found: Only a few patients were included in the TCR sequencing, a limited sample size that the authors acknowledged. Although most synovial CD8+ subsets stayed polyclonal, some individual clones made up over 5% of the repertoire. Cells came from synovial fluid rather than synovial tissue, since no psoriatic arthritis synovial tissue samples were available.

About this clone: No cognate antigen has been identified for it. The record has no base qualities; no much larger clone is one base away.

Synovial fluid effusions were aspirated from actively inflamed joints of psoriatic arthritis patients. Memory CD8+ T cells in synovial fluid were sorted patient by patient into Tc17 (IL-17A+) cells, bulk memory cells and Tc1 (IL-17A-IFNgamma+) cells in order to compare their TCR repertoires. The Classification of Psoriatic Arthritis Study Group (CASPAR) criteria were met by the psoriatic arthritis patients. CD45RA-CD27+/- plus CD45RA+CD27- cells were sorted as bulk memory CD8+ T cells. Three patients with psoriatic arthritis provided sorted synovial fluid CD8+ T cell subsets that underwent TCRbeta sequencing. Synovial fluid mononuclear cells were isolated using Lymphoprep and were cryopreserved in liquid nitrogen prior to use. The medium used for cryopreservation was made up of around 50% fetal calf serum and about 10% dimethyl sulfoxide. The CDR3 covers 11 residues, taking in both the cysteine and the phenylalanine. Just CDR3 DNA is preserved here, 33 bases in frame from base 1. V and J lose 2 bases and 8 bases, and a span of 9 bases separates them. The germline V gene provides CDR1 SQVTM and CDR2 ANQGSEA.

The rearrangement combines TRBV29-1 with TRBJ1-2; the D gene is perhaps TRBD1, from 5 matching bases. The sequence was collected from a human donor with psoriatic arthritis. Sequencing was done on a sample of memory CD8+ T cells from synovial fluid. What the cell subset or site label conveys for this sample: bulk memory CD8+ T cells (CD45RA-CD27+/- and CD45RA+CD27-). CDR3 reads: CSVEQGGGYTF. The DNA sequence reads TGCAGCGTTGAACAGGGAGGCGGCTACACCTTC.